Shown below are 8 T cell receptor beta chains from a single sample sequenced in a study of early T cells in non-severe SARS-CoV-2 infection. MiXCR, applied by TCRdb to the 5' RACE reads, yields one record per CDR3 protein. The sample has 75,000 to 100,000 distinct CDR3 sequences, approximately 15% seen once. The sample consisted of whole blood. Receptor source: an adult who was a healthcare worker with PCR-confirmed SARS-CoV-2 infection or an uninfected control (not recorded which).

This clonotype was seen only a few times. The genes are TRBV28 and TRBJ2-7; D unclear. Germline V gene sequence: CDR1 MDHEN, CDR2 SYDVKM. V was cut by 2 bases and J by 5 bases, with 7 bases left in between. The CDR3 totals 12 residues. CDR3: CASSLMAHEQYF. Written as DNA, the CDR3 is TGTGCCAGCAGTTTAATGGCCCACGAGCAGTACTTC.

V usage is TRBV12-3 or TRBV12-4 and J usage is TRBJ2-3; D may be TRBD1 or TRBD2 (5 bases each). V shed 6 bases and J shed 9 bases, with 13 bases lying between them. This CDR3 is built from 12 residues. CDR3 sequence: CASSSRGHTQYF. The DNA for the CDR3 is TGTGCCAGCAGCTCCCGGGGCCACACGCAGTATTTT.

Only a few counts were recorded for this clonotype. This chain connects TRBV9 to TRBJ1-6, with unresolved D. CDR1 and CDR2 (germline): SGDLS, YYNGEE. The V gene lost 0 bases and the J gene lost 10 bases, with 14 bases spanning the gap. The CDR3 contains 15 residues. The chain's CDR3 is CASSVDSGNRSPLHF. The DNA of the CDR3 is TGTGCCAGCAGCGTAGACTCGGGGAATCGATCACCCCTCCACTTT.

Many counts were recorded for this clonotype. This chain joins TRBV29-1 and TRBJ2-3, with D unresolved. The length of the CDR3 is 14 residues. The germline gives CDR1 SQVTM, CDR2 ANQGSEA. The ends were cut back, 7 bases at V and 4 bases at J, with 18 bases in the middle. CDR3 loop: CSGRTAYSPDTQYF. The CDR3 DNA is TGCAGCGGACGGACGGCTTACTCCCCAGATACGCAGTATTTT.

About this clonotype itself: A read error is likely, as this CDR3 ends without the conserved phenylalanine or tryptophan. V usage is TRBV28 and J usage is TRBJ2-7, with 9 nucleotides matching TRBD2. Germline CDR1 and CDR2: MDHEN and SYDVKM. The CDR3 is 15 residues long. The V segment lost 6 bases and the J segment 7 bases; nucleotides outside the gene matches: 13. The CDR3 sequence is CASSSPAGGLFEQYI. In DNA form, the CDR3 reads TGTGCCAGCAGCTCCCCGGCGGGGGGGCTTTTTGAGCAGTACATC.

This chain joins TRBV7-8 and TRBJ1-1, with 8 bases matching TRBD1. Germline V lookup: CDR1 SGHVS, CDR2 FQNEAQ. The CDR3 runs to 15 residues. J was trimmed by 5 bases and V by 3 bases; bases with no gene match: 8. CDR3 residues: CASSLFAGGATEAFF. The CDR3 DNA sequence: TGTGCCAGCAGCTTGTTTGCAGGGGGCGCGACTGAAGCTTTCTTT.

The rearrangement uses TRBV6-2 or TRBV6-3 and TRBJ2-5; the D is unclear. Germline V gives CDR1 MNHEY, CDR2 SVGEGT. The CDR3 spans 14 residues. Trimming shortened V by 2 bases and J by 2 bases, and 9 bases separated the two germline ends. The DNA of the CDR3 is TGTGCCAGCAGTTACCTTGGTGGTCAAGAGACCCAGTACTTC. Residues: CASSYLGGQETQYF.

This clonotype showed up just a few times. CDR3 loop: CASSPYRETDYEQYF. The CDR3 DNA sequence: TGTGCCAGCAGCCCCTACCGGGAGACAGACTACGAGCAGTACTTC. The V call is TRBV7-8, the J call TRBJ2-7; D possibly corresponds to TRBD2 (6 bases). Trimming took 5 bases from V and 3 from J, leaving 17 bases between them. CDR3 length: 15 residues. Germline values: CDR1 SGHVS, CDR2 FQNEAQ.